This TCR beta chain was recorded in a study of Tregs in tolerant kidney transplant recipients. Points from the study as a whole: The small number of patients limits these findings pending further validation. Activated donor B cell expansion appeared to reveal the most relevant donor-specific TCRbeta repertoire.

CDR3 size: 17 residues. V was pared by 3 bases and J by 2 bases, with 5 bases of the junction left unmatched. Germline loops: CDR1 KGHSH, CDR2 LQKENI. Libraries were prepared by immunoSEQ multiplex PCR; TCRdb keeps only in-frame clonotypes and omits some of them. In the table there are roughly 80,000 clones, around 90% of which are singletons. Unstimulated Tregs (CD4+CD25+CD127-) and CD4+CD25- non-Tregs were sorted from PBMCs. Comment on this clone: Its cognate antigen is unknown.

J is TRBJ2-6 and V is TRBV18; 9 nucleotides align to TRBD1. The input for sequencing was Tregs from blood, taken before the transplant. The sequence was collected from a human donor who received a combined kidney and bone marrow transplant. As DNA, the CDR3 is TGTGCCAGCTCACCGGGACAGGGATCACCTGGGGCCAACGTCCTGACTTTC. Translating gives CASSPGQGSPGANVLTF.